The subject of this entry is one T cell receptor (beta chain). Its matching antigen is unknown. TCRdb analysed the 5' RACE reads with MiXCR anew, one entry per CDR3 protein. Altogether hundreds of thousands of distinct CDR3 sequences are present, around 28% being singletons, with the ten largest covering about 13%. Germline lookup yields CDR1 SQVTM and CDR2 ANQGSEA. The germline V and J ends were trimmed by 4 bases and 0 bases, with 13 bases remaining between them. This CDR3 region has 15 residues. The record originates from a study of T-cell memory formation after mild COVID-19. Overall study: Clustering of TCRs was largely donor specific. Findings of the study overall: Confirmation was lacking for SARS-CoV-2 specificity of second-wave clones that peaked on day 37. CM and EM subsets held most contracting CD4+ clones; EMRA held CD8+ ones. The finding that pre-infection memory included some responding clones suggested that cross-reactive memory joined.

The specimen sequenced was PBMCs or a T cell subset sorted from them (not recorded which). The clonotype comes from an adult woman who had mild COVID-19 (a few samples of this study predate the infection). Cell type and time point are not known. V and J are TRBV29-1 and TRBJ1-3; D is unresolved. CDR3 DNA: TGCAGCGTTGTGGTGGGCTCTCTCTCTGGAAACACCATATATTTT. Its translation: CSVVVGSLSGNTIYF.